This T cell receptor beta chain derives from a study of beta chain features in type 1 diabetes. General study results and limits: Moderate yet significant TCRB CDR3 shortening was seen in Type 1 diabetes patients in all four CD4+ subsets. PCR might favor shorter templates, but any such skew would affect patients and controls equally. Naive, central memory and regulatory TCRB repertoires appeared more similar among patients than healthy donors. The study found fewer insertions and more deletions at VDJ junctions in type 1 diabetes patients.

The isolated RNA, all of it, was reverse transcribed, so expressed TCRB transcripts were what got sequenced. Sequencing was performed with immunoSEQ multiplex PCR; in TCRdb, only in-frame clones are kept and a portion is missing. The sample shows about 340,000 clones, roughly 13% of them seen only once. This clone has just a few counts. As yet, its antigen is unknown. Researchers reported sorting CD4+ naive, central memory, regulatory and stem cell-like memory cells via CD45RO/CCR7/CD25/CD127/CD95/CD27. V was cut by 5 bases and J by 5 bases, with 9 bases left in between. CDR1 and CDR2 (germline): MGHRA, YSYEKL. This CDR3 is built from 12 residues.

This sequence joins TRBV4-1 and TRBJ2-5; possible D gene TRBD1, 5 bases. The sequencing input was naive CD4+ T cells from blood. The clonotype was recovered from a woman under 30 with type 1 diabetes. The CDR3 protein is CASSNPGETQYF. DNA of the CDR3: TGCGCCAGCAGCAACCCAGGGGAGACCCAGTACTTC.